This TCR beta chain derives from a study of T cell responses to AZD1222 COVID-19 vaccine. Findings of the study overall: Targets within unmutated variant regions were reportedly found for nearly half of spike-specific TCRs. The donors showed a predominance of white British ancestry and of females, with possible underestimation of clonal diversity.

TCRdb's table, derived via immunoSEQ multiplex PCR, lists solely in-frame clones and lacks some. The data contain 25,000 to 35,000 clones, more than 85% of them singletons. V lost 4 bases and J lost 3, with 8 bases in between. CDR1 is WSHSY, CDR2 SAAADI, per germline. There are 13 residues in the CDR3. Concerning this clone itself: The antigen remains undetermined.

The sequencing here drew on peripheral blood, taken on day 0 of AZD1222 vaccination. The origin of this receptor is an adult in good health. The chain joins TRBV10-2 to TRBJ2-3, with D perhaps given as TRBD1 or TRBD2 (6 bases each). The CDR3 DNA follows: TGCGCCAGCAGTGGGGGGGCTACAGATACGCAGTATTTT. Translated: CASSGGATDTQYF.